These T cell receptor beta chains were read from a single sample in a study of blood T cell repertoires in COVID-19. TCRdb's table, derived via immunoSEQ multiplex PCR, lists solely in-frame clones and lacks some. The sample has roughly 48,000 clones; just over 90% are singletons. Source material: peripheral blood. These receptors were collected from a man aged 60 to 69 with COVID-19, enrolled during active disease. CDR3s include the opening cysteine and the closing phenylalanine or tryptophan. The D gene is left open where the match is weak. For some rows the clone size is stated as once, few or many, or as a class when expanded; others skip it.

D: -; V: TRBV18; size: -; J: TRBJ1-1; DNA: TGTGCCAGCTCACCCAACGGGGGGAACACTGAAGCTTTCTTT; CDR3: CASSPNGGNTEAFF
D: -; V: TRBV28; size: once; J: TRBJ1-2; DNA: TGTGCCAGCAGTTCCCAGGGGTCAGCTAACTATGGCTACACCTTC; CDR3: CASSSQGSANYGYTF
D: TRBD1; V: TRBV4-2; size: -; J: TRBJ1-2; DNA: TGTGCCAGCAGCCCCCCGGACAGGCCCTATGGCTACACCTTC; CDR3: CASSPPDRPYGYTF
D: -; V: TRBV28; size: -; J: TRBJ2-1; DNA: TGTGCCAGCTTTACCTTACAACGCTCCTACAATGAGCAGTTCTTC; CDR3: CASFTLQRSYNEQFF
D: TRBD1; V: TRBV5-5; size: -; J: TRBJ2-6; DNA: TGTGCCAGCAGCTTTGACAGGGTGAGAGCTGGGGCCAACGTCCTGACTTTC; CDR3: CASSFDRVRAGANVLTF
D: TRBD1; V: TRBV25-1; size: -; J: TRBJ1-1; DNA: TGTGCCAGCAGTGAAGACCGGGACAGGGGAAGGACTGAAGCTTTCTTT; CDR3: CASSEDRDRGRTEAFF
D: TRBD2; V: TRBV5-1; size: -; J: TRBJ2-1; DNA: TGCGCCAGCGGGACTAGCGGGGGGCAGGGGAATGAGCAGTTCTTC; CDR3: CASGTSGGQGNEQFF
D: -; V: TRBV2; size: once; J: TRBJ1-3; DNA: TGTGCCAGCAGACCCGACGGACTCTCTGGAAACACCATATATTTT; CDR3: CASRPDGLSGNTIYF
D: TRBD1; V: TRBV10-2; size: -; J: TRBJ1-3; DNA: TGCGCCAGCAGTGCACGACAGGGAGCTACTGGAAACACCATATATTTT; CDR3: CASSARQGATGNTIYF
D: -; V: TRBV27; size: -; J: TRBJ2-7; DNA: TGTGCCAGCAGTCTCCGTTTTGCCATGAGCTCCTACGAGCAGTACTTC; CDR3: CASSLRFAMSSYEQYF
D: -; V: TRBV21-1; size: -; J: TRBJ1-1; DNA: TGTGCCAGCAGCAAAGTGTCGGGGGGGGCTGAGGTCGGGAACACTGAAGCTTTCTTT; CDR3: CASSKVSGGAEVGNTEAFF
D: -; V: TRBV19; size: -; J: TRBJ2-3; DNA: TGTGCCAGTAGTATTGGTCTACGAAGCACAGATACGCAGTATTTT; CDR3: CASSIGLRSTDTQYF
D: -; V: TRBV18; size: -; J: TRBJ2-5; DNA: TGTGCCAGCTCACTAAATCAGGGGCCAGAGACCCAGTACTTC; CDR3: CASSLNQGPETQYF
D: -; V: TRBV3-1/TRBV3-2; size: -; J: TRBJ2-2; DNA: TGTGCCAGCAGCCCTTCCGGGACACAGAACACCGGGGAGCTGTTTTTT; CDR3: CASSPSGTQNTGELFF
D: -; V: TRBV5-1; size: -; J: TRBJ1-1; DNA: TGCGCCAGCAGCTTGGAGAGGGCGGGCGAAGCTTTCTTT; CDR3: CASSLERAGEAFF
D: -; V: TRBV2; size: -; J: TRBJ2-7; DNA: TGTGCCAGCAGCTCACAGGGATGGTACGAGCAGTACTTC; CDR3: CASSSQGWYEQYF
D: -; V: TRBV18; size: few; J: TRBJ2-3; DNA: TGTGCCGGCGGAGGGGGGGTGACAGATACGCAGTATTTT; CDR3: CAGGGGVTDTQYF
D: -; V: TRBV7-2; size: -; J: TRBJ2-3; DNA: TGTGCCAGCAGCTTAGCGGGAGGCACAGATACGCAGTATTTT; CDR3: CASSLAGGTDTQYF
D: -; V: TRBV27; size: -; J: TRBJ2-3; DNA: TGTGCCAGCAGTTTTAGTGACACAGATACGCAGTATTTT; CDR3: CASSFSDTDTQYF
D: -; V: TRBV18; size: few; J: TRBJ2-7; DNA: TGTGCCAGCTCACCGGGGCAGGGTGGCGAGCAGTACTTC; CDR3: CASSPGQGGEQYF
D: -; V: TRBV2; size: -; J: TRBJ1-5; DNA: TGTGCCAGCAGTGGGCCTGCCCACTATAGCAATCAGCCCCAGCATTTT; CDR3: CASSGPAHYSNQPQHF
D: TRBD1; V: TRBV15; size: once; J: TRBJ1-6; DNA: TGTGCCACGACCGCAGGGGGAAGCTCCTATAATTCACCCCTCCACTTT; CDR3: CATTAGGSSYNSPLHF
D: -; V: TRBV19; size: -; J: TRBJ1-6; DNA: TGTGCCAGTAGTTCCGACAAAACCTTTAATTCACCCCTCCACTTT; CDR3: CASSSDKTFNSPLHF
D: -; V: TRBV3-1/TRBV3-2; size: -; J: TRBJ1-1; DNA: TGTGCCAGCAGCCGGACTGCAAACACTGAAGCTTTCTTT; CDR3: CASSRTANTEAFF
D: -; V: TRBV6-5; size: -; J: TRBJ1-3; DNA: TGTGCCACCGCTTCGGGGGAATTCGGAAACACCATATATTTT; CDR3: CATASGEFGNTIYF
D: TRBD1; V: TRBV11-2; size: once; J: TRBJ1-2; DNA: TGTGCCAGCAGTTGGGACAGGGGTACGGGATGGGGCTACACCTTC; CDR3: CASSWDRGTGWGYTF
D: -; V: TRBV11-2; size: -; J: TRBJ1-2; DNA: TGTGCCAGCAGCTTAGGACAGAGCGTCGACTATGGCTACACCTTC; CDR3: CASSLGQSVDYGYTF
D: TRBD2; V: TRBV18; size: -; J: TRBJ2-7; DNA: TGTGCCAGCTCACCACGCGGCGGGGGGGCCTACGAGCAGTACTTC; CDR3: CASSPRGGGAYEQYF
D: TRBD1; V: TRBV10-1; size: -; J: TRBJ2-7; DNA: TGCGCCAGCAGGGACAGGGGCTACGAGCAGTACTTC; CDR3: CASRDRGYEQYF
D: TRBD1; V: TRBV5-1; size: -; J: TRBJ1-5; DNA: TGCGCCAGCAGCTTAGGTACAGGGGGCGGTCAGCCCCAGCATTTT; CDR3: CASSLGTGGGQPQHF
D: -; V: TRBV3-1/TRBV3-2; size: -; J: TRBJ1-5; DNA: TGTGCCAGCAGCCCCGACCAGAGGCTGGAGTCCCAGCATTTT; CDR3: CASSPDQRLESQHF
D: -; V: TRBV11-2; size: -; J: TRBJ1-1; DNA: TGTGCCAGCAGCTTCCCCTCGACAGGAAACACATGGGACACTGAAGCTTTCTTT; CDR3: CASSFPSTGNTWDTEAFF
D: -; V: TRBV11-2; size: -; J: TRBJ1-6; DNA: TGTGCCAGCAGCTTAACAACAGGGCGATCACCCCTCCACTTT; CDR3: CASSLTTGRSPLHF
D: TRBD1; V: TRBV7-9; size: -; J: TRBJ1-5; DNA: TGTGCCAGCAGTCCCGGGACAGGCAATCAGCCCCAGCATTTT; CDR3: CASSPGTGNQPQHF
D: TRBD1; V: TRBV30; size: -; J: TRBJ2-1; DNA: TGTGCCTGCCGGGACAGGGGAGTCAATGAGCAGTTCTTC; CDR3: CACRDRGVNEQFF
D: -; V: TRBV14; size: -; J: TRBJ2-3; DNA: TGTGCCAGCGCGAAGGGGCTGAACACAGATACGCAGTATTTT; CDR3: CASAKGLNTDTQYF
D: -; V: TRBV9; size: -; J: TRBJ1-5; DNA: TGTGCCAGCAGCGAAGGGGGAAATCAGCCCCAGCATTTT; CDR3: CASSEGGNQPQHF
D: TRBD2; V: TRBV9; size: -; J: TRBJ2-3; DNA: TGTGCCAGCAGCGTAGAGAGCGGGGGGTCCGCCAGCACAGATACGCAGTATTTT; CDR3: CASSVESGGSASTDTQYF
D: TRBD1; V: TRBV4-1; size: -; J: TRBJ2-2; DNA: TGCGCCAGCAGCCAAGTTGGACAGGGGGCTGGTGGCGGGGAGCTGTTTTTT; CDR3: CASSQVGQGAGGGELFF
D: -; V: TRBV28; size: -; J: TRBJ1-2; DNA: TGTGCCAGCAGCCCCCCGAATAGAGCTAACTATGGCTACACCTTC; CDR3: CASSPPNRANYGYTF
D: -; V: TRBV19; size: -; J: TRBJ2-3; DNA: TGTGCCAGTAAGCGACAGGACACAGATACGCAGTATTTT; CDR3: CASKRQDTDTQYF
D: -; V: TRBV15; size: -; J: TRBJ1-2; DNA: TGTGCCACCAGCCCAGACAGTAACTATGGCTACACCTTC; CDR3: CATSPDSNYGYTF
D: TRBD1; V: TRBV19; size: -; J: TRBJ2-7; DNA: TGTGCCAGTAGTCCCCGTTGGGGGTTGGACAGGGTGGGCTACGAGCAGTACTTC; CDR3: CASSPRWGLDRVGYEQYF
D: TRBD2; V: TRBV28; size: -; J: TRBJ2-1; DNA: TGTGCCAGCAGGGTAGCGGGAGTAGTCGATGAGCAGTTCTTC; CDR3: CASRVAGVVDEQFF
D: TRBD1; V: TRBV6-5; size: once; J: TRBJ2-7; DNA: TGTGCCAGCAGCAGGACAGGGAGCTCCTACGAGCAGTACTTC; CDR3: CASSRTGSSYEQYF
D: TRBD2; V: TRBV5-1; size: -; J: TRBJ2-1; DNA: TGCGCCAGCAGAGTCCGGGACTACTCGGGCAATGAGCAGTTCTTC; CDR3: CASRVRDYSGNEQFF
D: TRBD1; V: TRBV25-1; size: -; J: TRBJ1-4; DNA: TGTGCCAGCAGTGTTTGGACAGGGAATAATGAAAAACTGTTTTTT; CDR3: CASSVWTGNNEKLFF
D: TRBD1; V: TRBV28; size: -; J: TRBJ1-5; DNA: TGTGCCAGCAGTCGACAGGGGAGGGGTCAGCCCCAGCATTTT; CDR3: CASSRQGRGQPQHF
D: TRBD1; V: TRBV11-2; size: -; J: TRBJ2-7; DNA: TGTGCCAGCAGCTTAGCTGACAGGGGGCTGTGGGACGAGCAGTACTTC; CDR3: CASSLADRGLWDEQYF
D: -; V: TRBV6-5; size: -; J: TRBJ2-1; DNA: TGTGCCAGCAGTTCGAGGGGGACACTTACCTACAATGAGCAGTTCTTC; CDR3: CASSSRGTLTYNEQFF
D: TRBD1; V: TRBV29-1; size: -; J: TRBJ1-1; DNA: TGCAGCGTTAGGGGGCCCGGGTCTACTGAAGCTTTCTTT; CDR3: CSVRGPGSTEAFF
D: -; V: TRBV29-1; size: -; J: TRBJ1-1; DNA: TGCAGCGCGCGGTGGAACACTGAAGCTTTCTTT; CDR3: CSARWNTEAFF
D: TRBD1; V: TRBV5-1; size: -; J: TRBJ2-7; DNA: TGCGCCAGCAGCTTGGCGCAGGGGGCAGGTTCGGGCTACGAGCAGTACTTC; CDR3: CASSLAQGAGSGYEQYF
D: TRBD1; V: TRBV19; size: -; J: TRBJ1-2; DNA: TGTGCCAGTATGGACAGGGGGCGGGTAGGTGGCTACACCTTC; CDR3: CASMDRGRVGGYTF
D: TRBD2; V: TRBV4-1; size: -; J: TRBJ2-3; DNA: TGCGCCAGCAGCCAACCTGGACTAGCTACAGATACGCAGTATTTT; CDR3: CASSQPGLATDTQYF
D: -; V: TRBV3-1/TRBV3-2; size: -; J: TRBJ1-2; DNA: TGTGCCAGCAGCCAAGCCGGGGAGGGCAGGGATGGCTACACCTTC; CDR3: CASSQAGEGRDGYTF
D: TRBD2; V: TRBV3-1/TRBV3-2; size: -; J: TRBJ2-5; DNA: TGTGCCAGCAGCTCCTCCTGGAGAAGCGGGAGGGCATCAGAGACCCAGTACTTC; CDR3: CASSSSWRSGRASETQYF